Below are 25 T cell receptor beta chains sequenced from a single sample in a study of shared clonotypes between healthy human individuals. The method was immunoSEQ multiplex PCR; TCRdb's version includes in-frame clones alone and lacks a portion of them. The data contain 600,000 to 800,000 clones, 55% to 80% of them seen just once; the ten biggest clones take up approximately 1.7%. Sequencing was carried out using memory CD4+ T cells sorted from blood. Subset in this sample: CD45RA-negative fraction. These TCRs come from a woman in her twenties or thirties in good health.

The chain combines TRBV5-7 with TRBJ1-1; TRBD1 is a possible D gene (5 bases). TRBV5-7 is an ORF for which the function is uncertain. This CDR3 is built from 17 residues. V was shortened by 4 bases and J by 0 bases, with 19 bases between the two germline ends. For the CDR3, the DNA is TGTGCCAGCAGCGGGCCTGGGGACTACTTCCTGAACACTGAAGCTTTCTTT. Translating it yields CASSGPGDYFLNTEAFF.

The sample holds a few counts of this clone. The rearrangement links TRBV19 to TRBJ2-5; D not resolved. CDR3 length: 12 residues. Trimming pared 8 bases from V and 3 bases from J, leaving 10 bases between. The germline gives CDR1 LNHDA, CDR2 SQIVND (reference sequence). The CDR3 region has the DNA TGTGCCAGTTCTGGCAGCAAAGAGACCCAGTACTTC. Its translation: CASSGSKETQYF.

The chain has TRBV10-3 and TRBJ2-7; D not resolved. The CDR3 is made up of 15 amino acids. V was trimmed by 3 bases and J by 2 bases, leaving 14 bases between them. Germline assignment: CDR1 ENHRY and CDR2 SYGVKD. The CDR3 spells CAISDPGRAPYEQYF. CDR3 DNA sequence: TGTGCCATCAGTGACCCCGGACGGGCGCCCTACGAGCAGTACTTC.

The J gene is TRBJ2-7, the V gene TRBV10-3; TRBD2 matches at 16 bases. Germline V gene lookup returns CDR1 ENHRY and CDR2 SYGVKD. V trimming: 4 bases; J trimming: 3 bases; junction bases outside the gene matches: 3. The CDR3 totals 16 residues. The CDR3 region has the DNA TGTGCCATCAGTGGGGGACTAGCGGGAGGGGACTACGAGCAGTACTTC. Translated: CAISGGLAGGDYEQYF.

The rearrangement links TRBV21-1 to TRBJ2-7; the D call in the table, TRBD2, was not verified against the DNA. TRBV21-1 is an annotated pseudogene. The CDR3 consists of 11 residues. The CDR3 DNA reads TGTGCCAGCAGCTCTCGGGTCGAGCAGTACTTC. Protein sequence: CASSSRVEQYF.

The rearrangement links TRBV2 to TRBJ2-5; maybe TRBD1 (5 bases). V dropped 1 base and J dropped 4 bases, with 13 bases sitting between them. Germline CDR1 SNHLY, CDR2 FYNNEI. This CDR3 has 15 amino acids. CDR3 DNA sequence: TGTGCCAGCAGTGAAGAAGGGGCAGGATTAGAGACCCAGTACTTC. The encoded protein is CASSEEGAGLETQYF.

CDR3 nucleotide sequence: TGTGCCAGCAGCCCTCCCGTTATGGCAGAAAAAGCTTTCTTT. This codes for CASSPPVMAEKAFF. The V and J genes are TRBV7-9 and TRBJ1-1; D uncertain. CDR1 and CDR2 (germline): SEHNR, FQNEAQ (reference sequence). CDR3 length: 14 amino acids. V shed 5 bases and J shed 9 bases, with 19 bases lying between them.

J is TRBJ1-4 and V is TRBV7-8; 9 bases fit TRBD1. The trim removed 3 bases at V and 8 bases at J, leaving 4 bases unmatched. There are 14 residues in the CDR3. CDR1 is SGHVS and CDR2 is FQNEAQ in the germline V gene. The CDR3 DNA is TGTGCCAGCAGCTTCGACAGGGGGGCGGAAAAACTGTTTTTT. Encoded protein: CASSFDRGAEKLFF.

The chain has TRBV5-5 and TRBJ2-7, with 8 nucleotides matching TRBD1. Per germline, CDR1 SGHKS and CDR2 YYEKEE (reference sequence). V lost 3 bases, J lost 1 base, and 3 bases stayed unmatched. This CDR3 region has 14 residues. The CDR3 DNA reads TGTGCCAGCAGCTACCGGGACAGGTCCTACGAGCAGTACTTC. It translates to CASSYRDRSYEQYF.

V and J are TRBV28 and TRBJ2-1; no definite D call. Germline V gene sequence: CDR1 MDHEN, CDR2 SYDVKM. V dropped 5 bases and J dropped 10 bases, with 15 bases sitting between them. CDR3 length: 13 residues. CDR3 coding DNA: TGTGCCAGCAGTCCCCCGTCGGTTGCGGAGCAGTTCTTC. Protein: CASSPPSVAEQFF. Together with reference TRBV28 and TRBJ2-1, the CDR3 gives the full variable domain: DVKVTQSSRYLVKRTGEKVFLECVQDMDHENMFWYRQDPGLGLRLIYFSYDVKMKEKGDIPEGYSVSREKKERFSLILESASTNQTSMYLCASSPPSVAEQFFGPGTRLTVL.

V gene TRBV6-5 combines with J gene TRBJ2-1, with 12 positions matching TRBD2. CDR3 length: 14 residues. Germline-derived CDR1 and CDR2 are MNHEY and SVGAGI. Losses at the gene ends were 10 bases for V and 6 bases for J; bases not matched to a gene: 7. Here the CDR3 DNA reads TGTGCCACCAGACTAGCGGGAGTTCTCAATGAGCAGTTCTTC. It yields the protein CATRLAGVLNEQFF.

This clone occurred a few times. The rearrangement links TRBV7-9 to TRBJ2-1, with D uncertain. The CDR3 is made up of 9 amino acids. V was clipped by 8 bases and J by 13 bases, with 9 bases between them. Germline lookup yields CDR1 SEHNR and CDR2 FQNEAQ (reference sequence). The CDR3 DNA reads TGTGCCAGCGGGTCACCCCAGTTCTTC. This translates into CASGSPQFF.

The chain employs TRBV7-3 and TRBJ2-5; D is possibly TRBD1 (6 bases). The CDR3 is 14 residues long. The germline CDR1 and CDR2 sequences are SGHTA and FQGTGA. V was trimmed by 4 bases and J by 4 bases, leaving 13 bases between them. The CDR3 sequence: CASSSAGAGETQYF. The DNA of the CDR3 is TGTGCCAGCAGCTCAGCAGGGGCGGGAGAGACCCAGTACTTC. The whole variable domain, remainder taken from reference TRBV7-3 and TRBJ2-5, is GAGVSQTPSNKVTEKGKYVELRCDPISGHTALYWYRQSLGQGPEFLIYFQGTGAADDSGLPNDRFFAVRPEGSVSTLKIQRTERGDSAVYLCASSSAGAGETQYFGPGTRLLVL.

The chain joins TRBV5-1 to TRBJ2-1; D might be TRBD1 (6 bases). Trimming stripped 6 bases from V and 3 bases from J, with 7 bases between. This CDR3 contains 12 residues. Germline CDR1 SGHRS, CDR2 YFSETQ. The CDR3 DNA reads TGCGCCAGCATGGACAGCTACAATGAGCAGTTCTTC. Amino acid sequence: CASMDSYNEQFF.

The table lists this clone with a few counts. Other nucleotide sequences from this sample produce the same CDR3. The chain links TRBV5-1 to TRBJ2-1, with TRBD1 identical over 7 bases. Germline lookup yields CDR1 SGHRS and CDR2 YFSETQ. CDR3 length: 14 amino acids. Germline trimming cut 4 bases from V and 4 bases from J; bases unmatched to any gene: 5. CDR3 DNA sequence: TGCGCCAGCAGCGGCTCAGGGGGATACAATGAGCAGTTCTTC. It translates to CASSGSGGYNEQFF.

V usage is TRBV6-1 and J usage is TRBJ2-7; D is perhaps TRBD1 (5 bases). V lost 4 bases, J lost 1 base, and 17 bases lay in between. The CDR3 length is 16 residues. Germline values: CDR1 MNHNS, CDR2 SASEGT. CDR3 DNA sequence: TGTGCCAGCAGTGCCCTCCTTGGCAGGGTGTCCTACGAGCAGTACTTC. This sequence encodes CASSALLGRVSYEQYF.

This clone was found many times. The CDR3 DNA sequence: TGTGCCAGCTCACCGGACAGCCTGGGCGAGCAGTACTTC. Amino acid sequence: CASSPDSLGEQYF. The rearrangement links TRBV18 to TRBJ2-5; possible D gene TRBD1, 6 bases. The end of the DNA is better explained by TRBJ2-7, so the J call may be wrong. The germline V gene encodes CDR1 KGHSH and CDR2 LQKENI. There are 13 residues in the CDR3.

The sample holds one count of this clone. V usage is TRBV25-1 and J usage is TRBJ1-4; 9 nucleotides match TRBD1. The CDR3 consists of 14 residues. V lost 7 bases, J lost 6 bases, and 6 bases stayed unmatched. From germline, CDR1 is MGHDK and CDR2 SYGVNS. The CDR3 spells CASNDRGAHEKLFF. The CDR3, as DNA: TGTGCCAGCAACGACAGGGGGGCGCATGAAAAACTGTTTTTT.

This clone was recorded a few times. The V call is TRBV7-9, the J call TRBJ2-1; D uncertain. Germline V gene sequence: CDR1 SEHNR, CDR2 FQNEAQ (reference sequence). The germline V and J ends were trimmed by 4 bases and 5 bases, with 6 bases remaining between them. The CDR3 extends over 12 amino acids. Here the CDR3 DNA reads TGTGCCAGCAGCTCCGTTAACAATGAGCAGTTCTTC. Translated, it gives CASSSVNNEQFF. Combining the CDR3 with reference TRBV7-9 and TRBJ2-1 gives the whole variable domain DTGVSQNPRHKITKRGQNVTFRCDPISEHNRLYWYRQTLGQGPEFLTYFQNEAQLEKSRLLSDRFSAERPKGSFSTLEIQRTEQGDSAMYLCASSSVNNEQFFGPGTRLTVL.

The sample holds a few counts of this clone. This sequence joins TRBV5-1 and TRBJ1-1; possibly TRBD1 for D (5 bases). V gave up 4 bases and J gave up 6 bases, with 13 bases separating them. CDR3 length: 13 amino acids. Germline V lookup: CDR1 SGHRS, CDR2 YFSETQ. The CDR3 loop reads CASSLDTSPEAFF. The CDR3 DNA reads as TGCGCCAGCAGCCTGGACACTTCTCCTGAAGCTTTCTTT.

The rearrangement uses TRBV19 and TRBJ2-2; 9 bases line up with TRBD2. CDR3 length: 16 amino acids. J gave up 8 bases and V 5 bases, and 12 bases lay outside the gene matches. Germline CDR1 and CDR2: LNHDA and SQIVND (reference sequence). DNA for the CDR3: TGTGCCAGTAGTGTATCAGGACTAGCGCGTGGGGGGGAGCTGTTTTTT. Translation: CASSVSGLARGGELFF.

V usage is TRBV2 and J usage is TRBJ1-2, with D perhaps matching TRBD1 (6 bases). This CDR3 has 14 residues. V gave up 6 bases and J gave up 1 base, with 12 bases separating them. Germline assignment: CDR1 SNHLY and CDR2 FYNNEI. For the CDR3, the DNA is TGTGCCAGCAGGGACAGTTCCATTAACTATGGCTACACCTTC. This sequence encodes CASRDSSINYGYTF.

The rearrangement joins TRBV30 to TRBJ1-5, with TRBD1 as a possible D gene (5 bases). CDR3 size: 13 residues. Germline CDR1 reads GTSNPN; CDR2 reads SVGIG (reference sequence). V dropped 2 bases and J dropped 4 bases, with 9 bases sitting between them. The CDR3 loop is CAWSRAGNQPQHF. CDR3 DNA: TGTGCCTGGAGTAGGGCAGGGAATCAGCCCCAGCATTTT. The full variable domain, in which reference TRBV30 and TRBJ1-5 provide the parts outside the CDR3, is SQTIHQWPATLVQPVGSPLSLECTVEGTSNPNLYWYRQAAGRGLQLLFYSVGIGQISSEVPQNLSASRPQDRQFILSSKKLLLSDSGFYLCAWSRAGNQPQHFGDGTRLSIL.

In its sample, this clone was seen many times. This CDR3 is CASSINIQNTEAFF. DNA of the CDR3: TGTGCCAGCTCGATCAACATACAGAACACTGAAGCTTTCTTT. The rearrangement joins TRBV2 to TRBJ1-1, with D unclear. The ends were cut back, 8 bases at V and 1 base at J, with 14 bases in the middle. Germline CDR1 and CDR2: SNHLY and FYNNEI. The CDR3 consists of 14 residues.

About this clone: With a much larger clone just one base away, this may be a read error. The same CDR3 also results from other DNA sequences found in this sample. The V and J genes are TRBV5-1 and TRBJ1-3; D is possibly TRBD1 (6 bases). Trimming stripped 3 bases from V and 2 bases from J, with 9 bases between. Germline-derived CDR1 and CDR2 are SGHRS and YFSETQ. This CDR3 contains 14 residues. CDR3 protein: CASSWGTTGNTIYF. Here the CDR3 DNA reads TGCGCCAGCAGCTGGGGGACAACTGGAAACACCATATATTTT.